One sample yielded the 28 T cell receptor beta chains listed below, sequenced in a study of TIL therapy for anti-PD-1-resistant metastatic lung cancer. Time point meaning: pre-treatment sample, taken before nivolumab and TIL therapy. The immunoSEQ assay was v3. Clones were read by immunoSEQ multiplex PCR, and TCRdb kept only the in-frame ones, dropping some. The profile shows approximately 53,000 clones, approximately 79% of them singletons. Sequencing used blood, obtained at baseline. These receptors came from a woman aged 30-79 years with non-small cell lung cancer.

This clone was seen a handful of times. The V and J genes are TRBV6-6 and TRBJ2-2; 8 positions agree with TRBD2. V shed 7 bases and J 7 bases; nucleotides not matched to a gene: 11. Germline CDR1 MNHNY, CDR2 SVGAGI (reference sequence). There are 15 residues in the CDR3. The CDR3 sequence is CASTKNREGLGELFF. CDR3 nucleotide sequence: TGTGCCAGCACTAAAAACCGGGAGGGCCTCGGGGAGCTGTTTTTT.

The J gene is TRBJ2-1, the V gene TRBV7-9; D unresolved. Trimming took 5 bases from V and 3 from J, leaving 11 bases between them. CDR1 and CDR2 (germline): SEHNR, FQNEAQ (reference sequence). CDR3 length: 14 residues. DNA of the CDR3: TGTGCCAGCAGCCCCCCAGGAGACTACAATGAGCAGTTCTTC. It encodes CASSPPGDYNEQFF.

This clone was observed a handful of times. V usage is TRBV10-3 and J usage is TRBJ1-1; D is ambiguous. This CDR3 has 13 amino acids. Trimming cost V 3 bases and J 2 bases, with 7 bases left between them. CDR1 is ENHRY, CDR2 SYGVKD, per germline. CDR3 region: CAISDSKNTEAFF. In DNA form, the CDR3 reads TGTGCCATCAGTGACAGTAAAAACACTGAAGCTTTCTTT.

The chain uses TRBV7-2 and TRBJ2-3; 9 nucleotides line up with TRBD2. Germline V gene lookup returns CDR1 SGHTA and CDR2 FQGNSA. V gave up 4 bases and J gave up 8 bases; unmatched junction bases: 7. The CDR3 loop spans 14 amino acids. Written as DNA, the CDR3 is TGTGCCAGCAGCTCCGGACTAGCGCAGTTTACGCAGTATTTT. Amino acid sequence: CASSSGLAQFTQYF.

The chain combines TRBV7-9 with TRBJ2-3; TRBD1 agrees at 7 bases. The germline V gene has CDR1 SEHNR and CDR2 FQNEAQ (reference sequence). The CDR3 extends over 13 amino acids. The J segment lost 14 bases and the V segment lost 1 base, leaving 9 bases of the junction unmatched. CDR3 loop: CASSLEGAGAPYF. The CDR3 DNA reads as TGTGCCAGCAGCTTAGAGGGGGCAGGGGCCCCGTATTTT.

This clone was seen ten or more times. This chain connects TRBV6-5 to TRBJ1-6; D uncertain. The V end was cut by 6 bases, the J end by 8 bases, with 14 bases between. Germline assignment: CDR1 MNHEY and CDR2 SVGAGI. CDR3 length: 14 amino acids. As DNA, the CDR3 is TGTGCCAGCAGCCTGAGGAGGAAAGATTCACCCCTCCACTTT. Translation: CASSLRRKDSPLHF.

Note on this clone: The sample carries other DNA sequences with the same CDR3. The gene calls are TRBV5-1 and TRBJ1-1; 7 bases agree with TRBD1. There are 14 residues in the CDR3. The V gene end was trimmed by 4 bases and the J gene end by 1 base; junction bases not matched to a gene: 4. Germline-derived CDR1 and CDR2 are SGHRS and YFSETQ. CDR3 sequence: CASSAGTANTEAFF. The CDR3 DNA reads as TGCGCCAGCAGCGCCGGGACAGCGAACACTGAAGCTTTCTTT. Variable domain in full (rest from reference TRBV5-1 and TRBJ1-1): KAGVTQTPRYLIKTRGQQVTLSCSPISGHRSVSWYQQTPGQGLQFLFEYFSETQRNKGNFPGRFSGRQFSNSRSEMNVSTLELGDSALYLCASSAGTANTEAFFGQGTRLTVV.

V and J are TRBV2 and TRBJ1-2, with TRBD1 as a possible D gene (5 bases). This CDR3 spans 13 amino acids. V was clipped by 6 bases and J by 4 bases, with 12 bases between them. Germline CDR1 is SNHLY and CDR2 is FYNNEI. This CDR3 is CASRTVLVYGYTF. As DNA, the CDR3 is TGTGCCAGCAGGACAGTCCTTGTCTATGGCTACACCTTC.

As for this clone: One end of the junction does not line up with germline, which may come from a read error. This chain's CDR3 is CASSQDVQYEQYF. The CDR3 region has the DNA TGCGCCAGCAGCCAAGATGTCCAATACGAGCAGTACTTC. The chain combines TRBV11-2 with TRBJ2-7; D unresolved. The CDR3 contains 13 residues. CDR1 is SGHAT and CDR2 is FQNNGV in the germline V gene.

The V gene is TRBV28, the J gene TRBJ2-7; D is unclear. The CDR3 consists of 16 residues. Germline V gene lookup returns CDR1 MDHEN and CDR2 SYDVKM. V was shortened by 4 bases and J by 0 bases, with 16 bases between the two germline ends. The CDR3 coding sequence is TGTGCCAGCAGTTCGCCAATTAGCTTATCCTCCTACGAGCAGTACTTC. Protein product: CASSSPISLSSYEQYF.

The V gene is TRBV28, the J gene TRBJ1-5, with no clear D. V lost 2 bases and J 8 bases, leaving 7 bases between the germline ends. The CDR3 spans 12 residues. Germline loops: CDR1 MDHEN, CDR2 SYDVKM. The CDR3 DNA reads TGTGCCAGCAGTTTAAACGGAAAGCCCCAGCATTTT. This translates into CASSLNGKPQHF.

This clone turned up a few times. This chain connects TRBV7-6 to TRBJ1-1; D is unresolved. Germline V gives CDR1 SGHVS, CDR2 FNYEAQ. This CDR3 is 13 amino acids long. The V and J ends lost 0 bases and 1 base respectively, with 3 bases between them. The CDR3 DNA sequence: TGTGCCAGCAGCTTAGCAGAGAACACTGAAGCTTTCTTT. Amino acids: CASSLAENTEAFF.

The gene calls are TRBV28 and TRBJ1-4; D unclear. Germline-derived CDR1 and CDR2 are MDHEN and SYDVKM. The CDR3 length is 13 residues. V dropped 5 bases and J dropped 8 bases, with 12 bases sitting between them. The CDR3 DNA follows: TGTGCCAGCAGTCCTCGACAAGGGGAAAAACTGTTTTTT. The encoded protein is CASSPRQGEKLFF. Complete variable domain (other parts from reference TRBV28 and TRBJ1-4): DVKVTQSSRYLVKRTGEKVFLECVQDMDHENMFWYRQDPGLGLRLIYFSYDVKMKEKGDIPEGYSVSREKKERFSLILESASTNQTSMYLCASSPRQGEKLFFGSGTQLSVL.

The chain joins TRBV6-1 to TRBJ1-1; TRBD1 matches at 7 bases. V was clipped by 7 bases and J by 5 bases; unmatched bases: 4. The CDR3 length is 12 residues. Germline assignment: CDR1 MNHNS and CDR2 SASEGT. The CDR3 DNA follows: TGTGCCAGCACAGGGGGAAGGACTGAAGCTTTCTTT. The encoded protein is CASTGGRTEAFF.

V and J are TRBV15 and TRBJ1-4; D call uncertain. The ends were cut back, 0 bases at V and 2 bases at J, with 13 bases in the middle. Germline lookup yields CDR1 LNHNV and CDR2 YYDKDF (reference sequence). The CDR3 has 17 amino acids. CDR3 nucleotides: TGTGCCACCAGCAGAGATCAAGGTGGATCCACTAATGAAAAACTGTTTTTT. Encoded protein: CATSRDQGGSTNEKLFF.

This sequence joins TRBV18 and TRBJ1-4; D possibly corresponds to TRBD1 (5 bases). The germline gives CDR1 KGHSH, CDR2 LQKENI. The CDR3 is 16 residues long. Trimming shortened V by 0 bases and J by 8 bases, and 16 bases separated the two germline ends. CDR3 sequence: CASSPPGELLGEKLFF. As DNA, the CDR3 is TGTGCCAGCTCACCACCGGGGGAACTGCTGGGGGAAAAACTGTTTTTT. Using reference TRBV18 and TRBJ1-4 for the parts outside the CDR3, the full variable domain is NAGVMQNPRHLVRRRGQEARLRCSPMKGHSHVYWYRQLPEEGLKFMVYLQKENIIDESGMPKERFSAEFPKEGPSILRIQQVVRGDSAAYFCASSPPGELLGEKLFFGSGTQLSVL.

The DNA for the CDR3 is TGCGCCAGCAGCCAAGCCGCAGCCTCCTACAATGAGCAGTTCTTC. Its translation: CASSQAAASYNEQFF. The chain is built from TRBV4-1 and TRBJ2-1, with no clear D. Trimming removed 1 base from V and 0 bases from J, with 7 bases in between. CDR1 and CDR2 (germline): MGHRA, YSYEKL. CDR3 size: 15 residues.

The V call is TRBV25-1, the J call TRBJ1-4; TRBD1 aligns across 7 bases. With V trimmed by 6 bases and J by 5 bases, 12 bases remained unmatched. The CDR3 extends over 16 amino acids. CDR1 MGHDK and CDR2 SYGVNS come from the germline V gene. The CDR3 DNA is TGTGCCAGCAGATCCCAGGGGACAGTCCAGAATGAAAAACTGTTTTTT. Residues: CASRSQGTVQNEKLFF.

The chain uses TRBV6-6 and TRBJ2-1; D possibly corresponds to TRBD2 (5 bases). Between the trimmed V and J ends, which lost 6 bases and 2 bases, there was a span of 11 bases. This CDR3 is built from 14 residues. The germline V gene encodes CDR1 MNHNY and CDR2 SVGAGI (reference sequence). The CDR3 reads CASSLGLTYNEQFF. The CDR3 DNA sequence: TGTGCCAGCAGCCTTGGACTCACCTACAATGAGCAGTTCTTC.

V is TRBV11-2 and J is TRBJ2-2; D remains ambiguous. Per the germline V gene, CDR1 is SGHAT and CDR2 is FQNNGV. The CDR3 consists of 19 residues. V lost 5 bases, J lost 2 bases, and 24 bases lay in between. For the CDR3, the DNA is TGTGCCAGCAGCCTAATTACGGTTCGGACCCGACTCAACACCGGGGAGCTGTTTTTT. It yields the protein CASSLITVRTRLNTGELFF.

This CDR3 reads CASRQGLNTEAFF. Here the CDR3 DNA reads TGTGCCAGCCGCCAGGGGCTGAACACTGAAGCTTTCTTT. This chain connects TRBV21-1 to TRBJ1-1; the table's D call of TRBD1 was not tested on the DNA. TRBV21-1 has pseudogene status. CDR3 length: 13 amino acids.

This clone was picked up a small number of times. The chain couples TRBV10-3 to TRBJ1-1, with TRBD1 as a possible D gene (6 bases). Trimming removed 6 bases from V and 5 bases from J, with 13 bases in between. The CDR3 runs 13 residues. The germline V gene has CDR1 ENHRY and CDR2 SYGVKD. The DNA for the CDR3 is TGTGCCATCAGGGGGGACAAGGTTACTGAAGCTTTCTTT. Protein: CAIRGDKVTEAFF.

The chain couples TRBV11-1 to TRBJ1-3, with D possibly being TRBD1 (5 bases). The V and J ends lost 3 bases and 0 bases respectively, with 9 bases between them. The germline gives CDR1 SGHAT, CDR2 FQDESV (reference sequence). CDR3 length equals 15 residues. This CDR3 is CASSLGRHSGNTIYF. CDR3 nucleotides: TGTGCCAGCAGCTTGGGACGGCACTCTGGAAACACCATATATTTT. Filled out from reference TRBV11-1 and TRBJ1-3, the complete variable domain reads EAEVAQSPRYKITEKSQAVAFWCDPISGHATLYWYRQILGQGPELLVQFQDESVVDDSQLPKDRFSAERLKGVDSTLKIQPAELGDSAMYLCASSLGRHSGNTIYFGEGSWLTVV.

This chain connects TRBV6-1 to TRBJ2-6, with 7 nucleotides matching TRBD2. The trim removed 4 bases at V and 0 bases at J, leaving 0 bases unmatched. Germline CDR1 reads MNHNS; CDR2 reads SASEGT. This CDR3 comprises 15 residues. CDR3 DNA: TGTGCCAGCAGTGGGGGGGGCTCTGGGGCCAACGTCCTGACTTTC. This gives the protein CASSGGGSGANVLTF.

The chain has TRBV6-5 and TRBJ1-5; 10 positions agree with TRBD1. Germline lookup yields CDR1 MNHEY and CDR2 SVGAGI. V gave up 4 bases and J gave up 3 bases; unmatched junction bases: 6. The CDR3 has 16 amino acids. In DNA form, the CDR3 reads TGTGCCAGCAGTTCGGCCGGGACAGGGGACAATCAGCCCCAGCATTTT. Translated: CASSSAGTGDNQPQHF.

J is TRBJ1-2 and V is TRBV5-4, with 8 bases identical to TRBD1. Germline V lookup: CDR1 SGHNT, CDR2 YYREEE (reference sequence). CDR3 length: 15 residues. V was clipped by 4 bases and J by 0 bases; unmatched bases: 5. CDR3 in amino acids: CASSTRTGPNYGYTF. DNA of the CDR3: TGTGCCAGCAGCACGCGGACAGGGCCTAACTATGGCTACACCTTC. Filled out from reference TRBV5-4 and TRBJ1-2, the complete variable domain reads ETGVTQSPTHLIKTRGQQVTLRCSSQSGHNTVSWYQQALGQGPQFIFQYYREEENGRGNFPPRFSGLQFPNYSSELNVNALELDDSALYLCASSTRTGPNYGYTFGSGTRLTVV.

The V call is TRBV6-1, the J call TRBJ2-2; 7 bases are shared with TRBD1. This CDR3 is built from 14 residues. Germline lookup yields CDR1 MNHNS and CDR2 SASEGT. The J segment lost 4 bases and the V segment lost 7 bases, leaving 6 bases of the junction unmatched. The CDR3 DNA reads TGTGCCAGCACTACAGGGGCCATCACCGGGGAGCTGTTTTTT. It specifies CASTTGAITGELFF.

The chain has TRBV12-2 and TRBJ2-7; the listed D gene, TRBD1, was not tested against the DNA. TRBV12-2 is labeled a pseudogene. The CDR3 has 16 residues. Here the CDR3 DNA reads TGTGCAAGTCGCTCACGAACGCAGGGCGGTGGTGGCGAGCAGTACTTC. Translation gives CASRSRTQGGGGEQYF.